These 25 T cell receptor beta chains originate from one sample sequenced in a study of T cell repertoires in cytomegalovirus infection (dated by TCRdb to between 2019 and 2020). The data were produced on an Illumina HiSeq 1500. TCRdb trimmed public reads at Q25 via fastp, called clones via MiXCR and kept in-frame beta chains. Each record represents a unique CDR3 protein, reported with the most common genes and DNA among its rows. The sample has fewer than 200,000 distinct CDR3 sequences on record, roughly 9% of them singletons. The ten largest clones take up roughly 5% of the sample. Sample: PBMCs. The receptor source for this set is a human donor in good health (CMV status not recorded). Some clones in this sample may be carry-over from other donors' samples.

This clonotype has ten or more counts. The chain recombines TRBV7-2 with TRBJ2-3, with D unclear. Deletions cut 4 bases from V and 2 bases from J, with 4 bases between. CDR3 size: 12 residues. The germline V gene encodes CDR1 SGHTA and CDR2 FQGNSA. CDR3 region: CASSWTTDTQYF. The CDR3 nucleotides read TGTGCCAGCAGCTGGACCACAGATACGCAGTATTTT. Together with reference TRBV7-2 and TRBJ2-3, the CDR3 gives the full variable domain: GAGVSQSPSNKVTEKGKDVELRCDPISGHTALYWYRQSLGQGLEFLIYFQGNSAPDKSGLPSDRFSAERTGGSVSTLTIQRTQQEDSAVYLCASSWTTDTQYFGPGTRLTVL.

The chain uses TRBV20-1 and TRBJ2-1; D remains ambiguous. The CDR3 consists of 18 residues. The germline gives CDR1 DFQATT, CDR2 SNEGSKA (reference sequence). Trimming removed 3 bases from V and 2 bases from J, with 23 bases in between. The CDR3: CSASEIESAQLAYNEQFF. The CDR3 nucleotides are TGCAGTGCTAGCGAAATCGAATCGGCACAGCTCGCCTACAATGAGCAGTTCTTC.

This chain uses TRBV19 with TRBJ2-1, with a tentative D call TRBD2 (5 bases). From germline, CDR1 is LNHDA and CDR2 SQIVND (reference sequence). The CDR3 consists of 13 residues. With 7 bases removed from V and 3 bases from J, the gap between germline ends came to 10 bases. The CDR3 DNA reads TGTGCCAGTACCAGTGACTACTACAATGAGCAGTTCTTC. This gives the protein CASTSDYYNEQFF.

The CDR3 spells CATMRPRAGGPGTDTQYF. CDR3 DNA sequence: TGTGCCACCATGAGACCCCGAGCGGGGGGGCCGGGCACAGATACGCAGTATTTT. J is TRBJ2-3 and V is TRBV28; 10 positions match TRBD2. Germline CDR1 and CDR2: MDHEN and SYDVKM. The J segment lost 1 base and the V segment lost 10 bases, leaving 17 bases of the junction unmatched. The CDR3 spans 18 residues.

This clonotype was seen a few times. J is TRBJ2-3 and V is TRBV2, with a weak D call TRBD1 (6 bases). The CDR3 runs to 14 residues. V was clipped by 10 bases and J by 0 bases, with 14 bases between them. From germline, CDR1 is SNHLY and CDR2 FYNNEI. The CDR3 nucleotides read TGTGCCACGAGAAACAGGGTTAGCACAGATACGCAGTATTTT. Its translation is CATRNRVSTDTQYF. The entire variable domain, with the rest obtained from reference TRBV2 and TRBJ2-3, is as follows: EPEVTQTPSHQVTQMGQEVILRCVPISNHLYFYWYRQILGQKVEFLVSFYNNEISEKSEIFDDQFSVERPDGSNFTLKIRSTKLEDSAMYFCATRNRVSTDTQYFGPGTRLTVL.

The chain combines TRBV10-3 with TRBJ2-3; D is undetermined. The ends were cut back, 3 bases at V and 2 bases at J, with 9 bases in the middle. The CDR3 length is 14 residues. The germline CDR1 and CDR2 sequences are ENHRY and SYGVKD. The CDR3 coding sequence is TGTGCCATCAGTGAACAACCGTTCACAGATACGCAGTATTTT. Translation: CAISEQPFTDTQYF.

This clonotype was picked up a small number of times. V usage is TRBV27 and J usage is TRBJ2-1, with D perhaps being TRBD1 or TRBD2 (6 bases each). The CDR3 loop spans 14 amino acids. The ends were cut back, 2 bases at V and 7 bases at J, with 12 bases in the middle. Looked up from germline, CDR1 is MNHEY and CDR2 is SMNVEV (reference sequence). The CDR3 bases are TGTGCCAGCAGTTTACGGGGGCCTGGGAATGAGCAGTTCTTC. Residues: CASSLRGPGNEQFF.

The table lists this clonotype with a few counts. The V call is TRBV7-9, the J call TRBJ2-2; D may be TRBD2 (5 bases). Trimming removed 2 bases from V and 6 bases from J, with 10 bases in between. Germline V gene lookup returns CDR1 SEHNR and CDR2 FQNEAQ (reference sequence). The length of the CDR3 is 14 residues. The CDR3, as DNA: TGTGCCAGCAGCTTAATTTCGGGATCCGGGGAGCTGTTTTTT. It is translated as CASSLISGSGELFF.

This clonotype showed up many times. The CDR3 DNA sequence: TGTGCCAGCAGTTACTGGACAGGGGCAGAGACCCAGTACTTC. This sequence encodes CASSYWTGAETQYF. The rearrangement uses TRBV6-2 or TRBV6-3 and TRBJ2-5, with 9 nucleotides matching TRBD1. There are 14 residues in the CDR3. Germline CDR1 is MNHEY and CDR2 is SVGEGT. The V gene end was trimmed by 1 base and the J gene end by 4 bases; junction bases not matched to a gene: 1.

This clonotype was observed at least ten times. The chain uses TRBV7-2 and TRBJ1-4; D unclear. V lost 1 base and J 2 bases, leaving 11 bases between the germline ends. Germline CDR1 SGHTA, CDR2 FQGNSA. The CDR3 is 16 residues long. The CDR3 loop reads CASSLGVGVTNEKLFF. Written as DNA, the CDR3 is TGTGCCAGCAGCTTAGGAGTTGGGGTGACTAATGAAAAACTGTTTTTT.

This clonotype showed up many times. This chain links TRBV14 with TRBJ2-1, with 7 bases matching TRBD1. CDR3 size: 15 residues. Trimming at V came to 5 bases and at J to 5 bases, leaving 9 bases not matched to a gene. Germline V gene lookup returns CDR1 SGHDN and CDR2 FVKESK. The DNA of the CDR3 is TGTGCCAGCAGCGTCCGGGACAGCAACAACAATGAGCAGTTCTTC. Residues: CASSVRDSNNNEQFF.

This clonotype was seen only once. J is TRBJ1-1 and V is TRBV20-1; no reliable D call. Germline lookup yields CDR1 DFQATT and CDR2 SNEGSKA (reference sequence). The CDR3 is 12 amino acids. Deletions cut 5 bases from V and 1 base from J, with 8 bases between. For the CDR3, the DNA is TGCAGTGCTGACATGGGGAACACTGAAGCTTTCTTT. Translation: CSADMGNTEAFF.

This clonotype was counted a few times. One end of the junction does not line up with germline, which may come from a read error. This rearrangement joins TRBV7-7 to TRBJ2-5; 12 nucleotides agree with TRBD2. This CDR3 is 16 amino acids long. Germline V gene sequence: CDR1 SSHAT, CDR2 FNYEAQ (reference sequence). The CDR3 coding sequence is TGTGCTAGCAGCTTAGCTAGCGGGAGGGTCCAAGAGACCCAGTACTTC. Translated, it gives CASSLASGRVQETQYF.

This clonotype was seen many times. The rearrangement uses TRBV7-2 and TRBJ1-6, with TRBD1 matching 7 bases. The CDR3 is made up of 16 amino acids. Germline V gene data show CDR1 as SGHTA and CDR2 as FQGNSA. J lost 7 bases, V lost 3 bases, and 9 bases had no gene match. This chain's CDR3 is CASSFRQGSWNSPLHF. Written as DNA, the CDR3 is TGTGCCAGCAGCTTTAGACAGGGATCGTGGAATTCACCCCTCCACTTT.

In its sample, this clonotype was seen a few times. At one end the junction does not follow the germline gene, possibly because of a read error. The genes are TRBV20-1 and TRBJ2-7; 15 positions match TRBD2. Germline V CDR1 and CDR2: DFQATT, SNEGSKA (reference sequence). The length of the CDR3 is 13 residues. Written as DNA, the CDR3 is TGCAGTGCTAGGGGACTAGCGGGAGGTTGGTTGCACTTC. Translating gives CSARGLAGGWLHF.

This clonotype occurred many times. This chain joins TRBV7-2 and TRBJ1-1; TRBD1 aligns across 9 bases. V dropped 4 bases and J dropped 5; count of bases not matched to a gene: 8. CDR1 and CDR2 from the germline V gene are SGHTA and FQGNSA. CDR3 size: 15 residues. The CDR3 region has the DNA TGTGCCAGCAGCTCGAAACAGGGGGCGTTTACTGAAGCTTTCTTT. Translation: CASSSKQGAFTEAFF.

Worth noting for this clonotype: A much more abundant neighbour one base away suggests this may be a read error. This chain links TRBV20-1 with TRBJ2-7, with D possibly TRBD2 on 6 matching bases. The CDR3 has 16 amino acids. The germline V gene has CDR1 DFQATT and CDR2 SNEGSKA (reference sequence). The CDR3 DNA is TGCAGTGTTAGAGTATTGTTCAGGGAGGATTCCTACGAGCAGTACTTC. It yields the protein CSVRVLFREDSYEQYF.

The chain couples TRBV29-1 to TRBJ2-2; 8 positions match TRBD2. The CDR3 contains 15 residues. Germline lookup yields CDR1 SQVTM and CDR2 ANQGSEA. V lost 6 bases and J lost 2; bases outside the gene matches: 8. The CDR3 is CSVRTGGGNTGELFF. The CDR3 DNA reads as TGCAGCGTCCGAACGGGGGGGGGAAACACCGGGGAGCTGTTTTTT.

The V and J genes are TRBV11-3 and TRBJ2-4; D unclear. Germline V gene lookup returns CDR1 SGHNT and CDR2 YENEEA. V lost 3 bases and J 9 bases, leaving 12 bases between the germline ends. The CDR3 extends over 13 amino acids. This CDR3 is CASSFLSGGIQYF. CDR3 sequence (DNA): TGTGCCAGCAGCTTTTTGTCAGGTGGCATTCAGTACTTC. The full variable domain, its missing parts supplied by reference TRBV11-3 and TRBJ2-4, is EAGVVQSPRYKIIEKKQPVAFWCNPISGHNTLYWYLQNLGQGPELLIRYENEEAVDDSQLPKDRFSAERLKGVDSTLKIQPAELGDSAVYLCASSFLSGGIQYFGAGTRLSVL.

By share of the sample, this clonotype is medium-sized (0.01 to 0.1%). The gene calls are TRBV12-3 or TRBV12-4 and TRBJ2-5; D might be TRBD2 (5 bases). The CDR3 is 15 amino acids. V was pared by 3 bases and J by 5 bases, with 16 bases between. The CDR3 loop is CASSFIGDGEETQYF. For the CDR3, the DNA is TGTGCCAGCAGTTTTATCGGAGACGGGGAGGAGACCCAGTACTTC.

The table lists this clonotype with many counts. The chain combines TRBV6-5 with TRBJ1-1; a weak D match, TRBD1 (6 bases). The CDR3 loop spans 18 amino acids. Looked up from germline, CDR1 is MNHEY and CDR2 is SVGAGI. The V and J ends lost 5 bases and 0 bases respectively, with 22 bases between them. The CDR3 DNA sequence: TGTGCCAGCAGTCTTAACCGGGGTTCCAGGGGCATGAACACTGAAGCTTTCTTT. Translated: CASSLNRGSRGMNTEAFF.

The chain has TRBV6-2 or TRBV6-3 and TRBJ1-6; tentatively, D is TRBD1 (6 bases). V lost 6 bases, J lost 8 bases, and 20 bases lay in between. Germline loops: CDR1 MNHEY, CDR2 SVGEGT. CDR3 length: 16 residues. CDR3 region: CASSPRGQLRDSPLHF. CDR3 sequence (DNA): TGTGCCAGCAGCCCTCGAGGACAGCTGAGAGATTCACCCCTCCACTTT.

This clonotype was detected ten times or more. This chain links TRBV11-3 with TRBJ2-5, with TRBD1 matching 9 bases. V shed 2 bases and J 4 bases; nucleotides not matched to a gene: 11. The CDR3 loop spans 17 amino acids. Germline CDR1 is SGHNT and CDR2 is YENEEA. This chain's CDR3 is CASSLSHKQGAGETQYF. CDR3 bases: TGTGCCAGCAGCTTATCACACAAACAGGGGGCTGGAGAGACCCAGTACTTC.

This clonotype showed up just a few times. This rearrangement joins TRBV5-4 to TRBJ1-1; 9 bases match TRBD1. V dropped 0 bases and J dropped 8; count of bases not matched to a gene: 2. There are 13 residues in the CDR3. CDR1 and CDR2 (germline): SGHNT, YYREEE (reference sequence). The CDR3 DNA reads TGTGCCAGCAGCTTGGGGGGGACAGGGGAAGCTTTCTTT. Its translation: CASSLGGTGEAFF.

This clonotype was observed many times. The chain uses TRBV7-8 and TRBJ2-7; TRBD1 aligns across 9 bases. This CDR3 is 12 amino acids long. The trim removed 6 bases at V and 4 bases at J, leaving 1 base unmatched. Germline CDR1 is SGHVS and CDR2 is FQNEAQ. Here the CDR3 DNA reads TGTGCCAGCAGAGGGACAGGGTACGAGCAGTACTTC. Translated, it gives CASRGTGYEQYF. The full variable domain, rest sourced from reference TRBV7-8 and TRBJ2-7, is GAGVSQSPRYKVAKRGQDVALRCDPISGHVSLFWYQQALGQGPEFLTYFQNEAQLDKSGLPSDRFFAERPEGSVSTLKIQRTQQEDSAVYLCASRGTGYEQYFGPGTRLTVT.